One sample yielded the 10 T cell receptor beta chains listed below, sequenced in a study of blood T cell repertoires in COVID-19. Profiling relied on immunoSEQ multiplex PCR, and the TCRdb table lists in-frame clones only, not all of them. The sample records 200,000 to 250,000 clones, more than 75% being singletons. Sequenced: peripheral blood. Source of these receptors: a woman of 80 years or more with COVID-19, enrolled during active disease.

The V call is TRBV2, the J call TRBJ1-6; D is perhaps TRBD1 (5 bases). Per the germline V gene, CDR1 is SNHLY and CDR2 is FYNNEI. The V end was cut by 10 bases, the J end by 6 bases, with 13 bases between. The CDR3 is 13 residues long. DNA of the CDR3: TGTGCCACCGGGGGGGGTCCTAATTCACCCCTCCACTTT. It yields the protein CATGGGPNSPLHF.

V and J are TRBV30 and TRBJ2-3; the D gene is possibly TRBD2 (6 bases). This CDR3 is 15 amino acids long. Germline V CDR1 and CDR2: GTSNPN, SVGIG (reference sequence). V gave up 4 bases and J gave up 4 bases, with 18 bases separating them. In DNA, the CDR3 is TGTGCCTGGAACCCGGGACTCCCTGCTGCAGATACGCAGTATTTT. Protein sequence: CAWNPGLPAADTQYF.

The chain has TRBV5-4 and TRBJ2-1; 8 bases agree with TRBD2. Germline CDR1 is SGHNT and CDR2 is YYREEE (reference sequence). This CDR3 is built from 15 residues. V gave up 4 bases and J gave up 1 base; unmatched junction bases: 4. The CDR3 nucleotides are TGTGCCAGCAGCCACAGCGGGGGTTCCTACAATGAGCAGTTCTTC. It codes for CASSHSGGSYNEQFF.

The rearrangement links TRBV5-1 to TRBJ2-1, with D possibly TRBD1 on 6 matching bases. The CDR3 is 13 amino acids. Per the germline V gene, CDR1 is SGHRS and CDR2 is YFSETQ. V shed 0 bases and J shed 10 bases, with 11 bases lying between them. CDR3 sequence: CASSLVGAKEQFF. The CDR3 bases are TGCGCCAGCAGCTTGGTGGGGGCGAAGGAGCAGTTCTTC.

This clone occurred once. V is TRBV18 and J is TRBJ1-4, with D unresolved. From germline, CDR1 is KGHSH and CDR2 LQKENI. The CDR3 sequence is 14 residues long. Trimming took 3 bases from V and 8 from J, leaving 13 bases between them. The CDR3 DNA reads as TGTGCCAGCTCACCGCCCTCGGTCTCCGAAAAACTGTTTTTT. The encoded protein is CASSPPSVSEKLFF.

A remark on this clone: Other DNA variants within this sample encode the same CDR3. This sequence joins TRBV28 and TRBJ1-1; no definite D call. The CDR3 length is 13 residues. Trimming stripped 3 bases from V and 1 base from J, with 6 bases between. Germline V CDR1 and CDR2: MDHEN, SYDVKM. CDR3 nucleotides: TGTGCCAGCAGTTTTTCGGGGAACACTGAAGCTTTCTTT. Its translation is CASSFSGNTEAFF.

The J gene is TRBJ1-5, the V gene TRBV28; 9 nucleotides agree with TRBD1. J gave up 4 bases and V 3 bases, and 4 bases lay outside the gene matches. There are 15 residues in the CDR3. Germline CDR1 and CDR2: MDHEN and SYDVKM. CDR3 residues: CASSFTGTGNQPQHF. The CDR3 DNA is TGTGCCAGCAGTTTCACAGGGACAGGGAATCAGCCCCAGCATTTT.

This clone was counted once. This chain joins TRBV6-5 and TRBJ1-5, with TRBD1 as a possible D gene (5 bases). CDR3 length: 14 amino acids. V was clipped by 8 bases and J by 0 bases, with 11 bases between them. Germline V gene sequence: CDR1 MNHEY, CDR2 SVGAGI. CDR3 nucleotides: TGTGCCAGCGGACAAGAACTTAGCAATCAGCCCCAGCATTTT. Translating it yields CASGQELSNQPQHF.

The J gene is TRBJ2-7, the V gene TRBV6-5; possibly TRBD1 for D (5 bases). Per the germline V gene, CDR1 is MNHEY and CDR2 is SVGAGI. The CDR3 extends over 14 amino acids. Deletions cut 6 bases from V and 6 bases from J, with 18 bases between. The CDR3 bases are TGTGCCAGCAGCCCAGGACAAGTCTCGGGCGAGCAGTACTTC. Translating gives CASSPGQVSGEQYF.

This chain joins TRBV3-1 (or the pseudogene TRBV3-2) and TRBJ2-5; maybe TRBD1 (6 bases). The CDR3 is 14 residues long. Between the trimmed V and J ends, which lost 0 bases and 5 bases, there was a span of 10 bases. Looked up from germline, CDR1 is LGHDT and CDR2 is YNNKEL (reference sequence). The CDR3 region is CASSQEQGGETQYF. CDR3 bases: TGTGCCAGCAGCCAAGAACAGGGTGGGGAGACCCAGTACTTC.